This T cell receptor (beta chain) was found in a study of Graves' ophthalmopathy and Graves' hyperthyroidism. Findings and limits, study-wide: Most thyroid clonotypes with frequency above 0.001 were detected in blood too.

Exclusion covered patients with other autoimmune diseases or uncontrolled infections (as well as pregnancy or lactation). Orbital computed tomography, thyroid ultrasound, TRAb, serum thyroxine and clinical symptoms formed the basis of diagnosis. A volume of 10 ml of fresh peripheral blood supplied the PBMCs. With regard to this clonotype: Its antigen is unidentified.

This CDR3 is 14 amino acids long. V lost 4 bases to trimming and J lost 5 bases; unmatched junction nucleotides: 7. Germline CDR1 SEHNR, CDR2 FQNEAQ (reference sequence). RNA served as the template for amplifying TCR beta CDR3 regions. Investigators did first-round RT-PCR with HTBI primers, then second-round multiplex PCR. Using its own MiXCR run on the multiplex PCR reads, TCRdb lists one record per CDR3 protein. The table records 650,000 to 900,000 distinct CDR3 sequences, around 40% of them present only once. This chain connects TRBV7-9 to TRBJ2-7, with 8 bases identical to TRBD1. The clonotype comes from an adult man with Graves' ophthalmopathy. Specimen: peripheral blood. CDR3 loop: CASSSQGAVDEQYF. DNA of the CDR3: TGTGCCAGCAGCTCCCAGGGGGCCGTCGACGAGCAGTACTTC. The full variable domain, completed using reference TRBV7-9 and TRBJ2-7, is DTGVSQNPRHKITKRGQNVTFRCDPISEHNRLYWYRQTLGQGPEFLTYFQNEAQLEKSRLLSDRFSAERPKGSFSTLEIQRTEQGDSAMYLCASSSQGAVDEQYFGPGTRLTVT.